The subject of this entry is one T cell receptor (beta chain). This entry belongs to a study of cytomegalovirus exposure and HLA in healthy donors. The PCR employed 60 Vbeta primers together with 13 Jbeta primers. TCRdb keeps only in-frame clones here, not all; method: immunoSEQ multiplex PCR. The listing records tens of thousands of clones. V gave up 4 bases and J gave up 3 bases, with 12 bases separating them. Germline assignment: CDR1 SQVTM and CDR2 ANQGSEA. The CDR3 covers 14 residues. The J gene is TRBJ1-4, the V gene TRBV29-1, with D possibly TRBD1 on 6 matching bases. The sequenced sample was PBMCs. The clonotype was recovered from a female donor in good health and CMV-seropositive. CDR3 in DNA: TGCAGCGTTGCGGCCAGGGGATCTAATGAAAAACTGTTTTTT. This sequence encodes CSVAARGSNEKLFF.